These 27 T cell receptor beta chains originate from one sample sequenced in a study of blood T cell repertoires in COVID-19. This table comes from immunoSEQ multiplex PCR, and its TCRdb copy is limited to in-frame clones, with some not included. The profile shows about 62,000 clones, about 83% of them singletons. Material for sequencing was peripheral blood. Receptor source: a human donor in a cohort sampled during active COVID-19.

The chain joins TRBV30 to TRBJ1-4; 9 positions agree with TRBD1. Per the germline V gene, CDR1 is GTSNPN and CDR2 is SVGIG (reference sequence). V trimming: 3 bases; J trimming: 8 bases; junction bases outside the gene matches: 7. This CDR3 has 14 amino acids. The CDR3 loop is CAWSLGTGKEKLFF. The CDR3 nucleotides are TGTGCCTGGAGCCTCGGGACAGGGAAGGAAAAACTGTTTTTT.

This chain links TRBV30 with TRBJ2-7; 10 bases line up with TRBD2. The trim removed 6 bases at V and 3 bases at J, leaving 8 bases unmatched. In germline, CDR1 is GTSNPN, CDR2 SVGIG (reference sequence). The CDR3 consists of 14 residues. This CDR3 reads CACQAGGHGYEQYF. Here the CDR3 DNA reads TGTGCCTGTCAAGCGGGGGGGCACGGCTACGAGCAGTACTTC.

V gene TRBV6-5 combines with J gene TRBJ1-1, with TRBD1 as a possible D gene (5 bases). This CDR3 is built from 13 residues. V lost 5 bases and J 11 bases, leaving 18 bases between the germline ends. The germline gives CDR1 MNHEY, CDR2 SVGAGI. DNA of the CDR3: TGTGCCAGCAGTCAACTCGGGGGGGTTGGGGCTTTCTTT. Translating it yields CASSQLGGVGAFF.

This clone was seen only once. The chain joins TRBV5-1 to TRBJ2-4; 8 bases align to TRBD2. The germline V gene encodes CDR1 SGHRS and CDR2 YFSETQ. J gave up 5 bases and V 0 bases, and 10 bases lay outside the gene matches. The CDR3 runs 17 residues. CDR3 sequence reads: CASSLAAGGLFENIQYF. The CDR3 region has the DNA TGCGCCAGCAGCTTGGCTGCGGGGGGCCTCTTCGAAAACATTCAGTACTTC.

Written as DNA, the CDR3 is TGTGCCAGCAGTTTATCGCCAGGGTGGGGTCAGTATGGCTACACCTTC. This codes for CASSLSPGWGQYGYTF. This rearrangement joins TRBV27 to TRBJ1-2; weak D call: TRBD1 (5 bases). The germline V gene has CDR1 MNHEY and CDR2 SMNVEV (reference sequence). CDR3 size: 16 residues. Trimming stripped 0 bases from V and 5 bases from J, with 16 bases between.

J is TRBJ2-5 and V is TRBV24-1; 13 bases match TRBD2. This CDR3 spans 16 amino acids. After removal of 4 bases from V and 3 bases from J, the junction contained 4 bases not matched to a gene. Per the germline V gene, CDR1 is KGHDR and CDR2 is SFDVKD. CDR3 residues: CATSDQGTSGKETQYF. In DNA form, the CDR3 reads TGTGCCACCAGTGACCAGGGGACTAGCGGGAAAGAGACCCAGTACTTC.

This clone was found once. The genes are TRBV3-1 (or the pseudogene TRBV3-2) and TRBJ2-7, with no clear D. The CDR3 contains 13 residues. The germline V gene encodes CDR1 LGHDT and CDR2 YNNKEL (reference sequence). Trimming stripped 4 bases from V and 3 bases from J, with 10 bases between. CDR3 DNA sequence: TGTGCCAGCAGCCGTACAGTTTTCTACGAGCAGTACTTC. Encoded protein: CASSRTVFYEQYF.

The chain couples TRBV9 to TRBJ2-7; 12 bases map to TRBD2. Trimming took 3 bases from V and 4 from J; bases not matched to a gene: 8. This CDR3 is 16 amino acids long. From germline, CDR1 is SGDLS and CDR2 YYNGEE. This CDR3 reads CASSAQLAGGLYEQYF. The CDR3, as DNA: TGTGCCAGCAGCGCCCAACTAGCGGGGGGTCTATACGAGCAGTACTTC. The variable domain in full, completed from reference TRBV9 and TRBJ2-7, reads DSGVTQTPKHLITATGQRVTLRCSPRSGDLSVYWYQQSLDQGLQFLIQYYNGEERAKGNILERFSAQQFPDLHSELNLSSLELGDSALYFCASSAQLAGGLYEQYFGPGTRLTVT.

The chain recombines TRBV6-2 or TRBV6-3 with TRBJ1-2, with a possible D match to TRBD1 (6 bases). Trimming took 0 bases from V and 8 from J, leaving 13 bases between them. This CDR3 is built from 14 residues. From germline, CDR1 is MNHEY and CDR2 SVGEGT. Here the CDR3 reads CASSYSGGPRGYTF. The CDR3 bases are TGTGCCAGCAGTTACTCTGGGGGCCCCAGGGGCTACACCTTC.

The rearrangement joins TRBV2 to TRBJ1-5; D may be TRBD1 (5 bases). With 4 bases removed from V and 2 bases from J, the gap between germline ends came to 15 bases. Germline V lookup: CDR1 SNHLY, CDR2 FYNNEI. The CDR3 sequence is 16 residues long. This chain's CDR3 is CASSGAGYQGNQPQHF. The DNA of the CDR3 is TGTGCCAGCAGTGGGGCAGGGTACCAGGGCAATCAGCCCCAGCATTTT.

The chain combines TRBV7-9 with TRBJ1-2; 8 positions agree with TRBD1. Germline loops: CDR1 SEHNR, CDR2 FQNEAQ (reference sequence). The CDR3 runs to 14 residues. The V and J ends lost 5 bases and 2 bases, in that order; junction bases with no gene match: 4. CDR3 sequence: CASSPRTGNYGYTF. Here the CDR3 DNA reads TGTGCCAGCAGCCCTAGGACAGGGAACTATGGCTACACCTTC.

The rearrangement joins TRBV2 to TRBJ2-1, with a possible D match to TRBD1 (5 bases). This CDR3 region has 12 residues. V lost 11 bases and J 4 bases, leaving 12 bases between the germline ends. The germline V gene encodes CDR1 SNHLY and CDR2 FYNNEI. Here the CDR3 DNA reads TGTGCCGGAAAACAGGAATACAATGAGCAGTTCTTC. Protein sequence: CAGKQEYNEQFF.

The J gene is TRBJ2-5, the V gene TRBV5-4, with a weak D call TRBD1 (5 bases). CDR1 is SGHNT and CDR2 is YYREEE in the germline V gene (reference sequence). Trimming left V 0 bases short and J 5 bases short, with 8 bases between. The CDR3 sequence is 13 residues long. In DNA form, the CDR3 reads TGTGCCAGCAGCTTGGGGGGCTGGGAGACCCAGTACTTC. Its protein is CASSLGGWETQYF.

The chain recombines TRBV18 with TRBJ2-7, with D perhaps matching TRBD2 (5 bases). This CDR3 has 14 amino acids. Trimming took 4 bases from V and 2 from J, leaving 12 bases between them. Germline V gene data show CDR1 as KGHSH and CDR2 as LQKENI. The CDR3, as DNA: TGTGCCAGCTCACAAGGAGGAGGAACCTACGAGCAGTACTTC. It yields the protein CASSQGGGTYEQYF.

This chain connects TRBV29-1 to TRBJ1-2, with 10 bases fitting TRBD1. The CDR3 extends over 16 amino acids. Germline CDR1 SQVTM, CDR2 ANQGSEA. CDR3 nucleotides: TGCAGTGTTACGTTGGGACAGGGGACGCGTAACTATGGCTACACCTTC. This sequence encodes CSVTLGQGTRNYGYTF.

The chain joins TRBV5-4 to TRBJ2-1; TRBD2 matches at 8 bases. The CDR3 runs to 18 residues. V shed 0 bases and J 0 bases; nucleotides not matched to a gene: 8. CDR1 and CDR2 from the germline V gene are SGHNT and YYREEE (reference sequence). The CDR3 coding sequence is TGTGCCAGCAGCTTGGCTGGCGGGGGGATGAGCTCCTACAATGAGCAGTTCTTC. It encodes CASSLAGGGMSSYNEQFF.

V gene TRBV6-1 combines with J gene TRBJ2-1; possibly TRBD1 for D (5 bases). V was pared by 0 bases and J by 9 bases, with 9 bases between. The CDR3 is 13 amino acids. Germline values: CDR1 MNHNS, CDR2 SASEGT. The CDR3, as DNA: TGTGCCAGCAGTGAAGCCCGGCAGGGTGAGCAGTTCTTC. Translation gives CASSEARQGEQFF.

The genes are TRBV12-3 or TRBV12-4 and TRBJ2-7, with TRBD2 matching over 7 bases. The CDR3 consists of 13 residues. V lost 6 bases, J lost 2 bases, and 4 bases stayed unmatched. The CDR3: CASRLTSAYEQYF. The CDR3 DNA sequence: TGTGCCAGCAGGTTAACTAGCGCCTACGAGCAGTACTTC.

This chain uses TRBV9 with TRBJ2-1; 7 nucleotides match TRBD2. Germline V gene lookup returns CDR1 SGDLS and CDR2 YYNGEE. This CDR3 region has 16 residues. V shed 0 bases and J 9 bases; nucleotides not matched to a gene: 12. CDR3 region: CASSVGGSGFVTEQFF. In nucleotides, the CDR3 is TGTGCCAGCAGCGTAGGTGGTAGCGGGTTTGTAACTGAGCAGTTCTTC. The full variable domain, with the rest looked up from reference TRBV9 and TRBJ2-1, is DSGVTQTPKHLITATGQRVTLRCSPRSGDLSVYWYQQSLDQGLQFLIQYYNGEERAKGNILERFSAQQFPDLHSELNLSSLELGDSALYFCASSVGGSGFVTEQFFGPGTRLTVL.

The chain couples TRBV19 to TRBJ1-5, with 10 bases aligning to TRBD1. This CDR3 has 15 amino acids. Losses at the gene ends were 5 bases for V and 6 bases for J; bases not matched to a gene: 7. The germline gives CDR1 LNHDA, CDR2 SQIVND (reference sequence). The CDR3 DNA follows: TGTGCCAGTAGTGTTGACAGGGGGCAGAGTCAGCCCCAGCATTTT. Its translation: CASSVDRGQSQPQHF.

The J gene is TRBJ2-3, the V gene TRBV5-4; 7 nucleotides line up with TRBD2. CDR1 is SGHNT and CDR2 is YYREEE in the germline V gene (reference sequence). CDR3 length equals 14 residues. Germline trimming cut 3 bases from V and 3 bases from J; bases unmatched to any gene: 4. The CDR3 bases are TGTGCCAGCAGCTCCGGGACTACTACAGATACGCAGTATTTT. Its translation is CASSSGTTTDTQYF. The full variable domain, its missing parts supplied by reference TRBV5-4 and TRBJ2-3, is ETGVTQSPTHLIKTRGQQVTLRCSSQSGHNTVSWYQQALGQGPQFIFQYYREEENGRGNFPPRFSGLQFPNYSSELNVNALELDDSALYLCASSSGTTTDTQYFGPGTRLTVL.

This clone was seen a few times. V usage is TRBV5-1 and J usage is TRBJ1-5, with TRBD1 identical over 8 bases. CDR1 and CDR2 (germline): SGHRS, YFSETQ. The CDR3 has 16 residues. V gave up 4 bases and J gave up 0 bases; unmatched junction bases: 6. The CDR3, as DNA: TGCGCCAGCAGCCCCGGGACAGGTTATAGCAATCAGCCCCAGCATTTT. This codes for CASSPGTGYSNQPQHF.

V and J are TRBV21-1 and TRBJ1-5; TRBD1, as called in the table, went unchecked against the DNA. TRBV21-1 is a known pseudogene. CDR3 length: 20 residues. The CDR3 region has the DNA TGTGCCAGCAGCAAGATAGTATGGGGGCGCGCAAGGGTATGCAATCAGCCCCAGCATTTT. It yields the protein CASSKIVWGRARVCNQPQHF.

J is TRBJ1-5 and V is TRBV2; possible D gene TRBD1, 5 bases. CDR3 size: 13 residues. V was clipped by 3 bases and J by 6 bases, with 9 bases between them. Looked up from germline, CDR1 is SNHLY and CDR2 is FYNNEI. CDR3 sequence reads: CASSEVTGQPQHF. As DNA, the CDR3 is TGTGCCAGCAGTGAGGTTACAGGTCAGCCCCAGCATTTT.

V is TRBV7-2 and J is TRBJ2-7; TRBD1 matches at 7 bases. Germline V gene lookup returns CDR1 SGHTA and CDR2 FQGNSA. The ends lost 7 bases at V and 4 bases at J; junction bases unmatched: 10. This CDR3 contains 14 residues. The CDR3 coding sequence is TGTGCCAGCAACCCCTCCGGGACAGTTTACGAGCAGTACTTC. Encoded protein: CASNPSGTVYEQYF.

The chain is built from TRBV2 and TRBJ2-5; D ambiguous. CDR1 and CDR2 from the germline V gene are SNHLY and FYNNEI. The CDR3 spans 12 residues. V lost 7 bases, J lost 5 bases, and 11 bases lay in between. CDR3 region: CASTPVRETQYF. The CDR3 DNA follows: TGTGCCAGCACCCCGGTGCGGGAGACCCAGTACTTC.

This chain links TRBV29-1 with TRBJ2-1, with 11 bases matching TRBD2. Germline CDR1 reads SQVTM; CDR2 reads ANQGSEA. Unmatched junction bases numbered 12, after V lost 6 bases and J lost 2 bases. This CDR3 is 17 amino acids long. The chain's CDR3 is CSVRRTGTSGPYNEQFF. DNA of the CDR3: TGCAGCGTAAGGAGAACCGGGACTAGCGGCCCCTACAATGAGCAGTTCTTC.